Shown below are 28 T cell receptor beta chains from a single sample sequenced in a study of graft-versus-host responses after intestinal transplantation. These receptors' targets are unknown. Produced via immunoSEQ multiplex PCR; TCRdb's table is partial and in-frame only. The repertoire consists of some 100,000 clones, with approximately 92% occurring once and the leading ten covering less than 1.5%. The sample here was unstimulated CD8+ T cells sorted from spleen or lymph node cells, taken before transplant. These receptors came from a human donor who was the organ donor for an intestinal transplant.

The gene calls are TRBV7-8 and TRBJ1-1; D possibly corresponds to TRBD1 (5 bases). Trimming pared 1 base from V and 8 bases from J, leaving 8 bases between. Germline V CDR1 and CDR2: SGHVS, FQNEAQ. CDR3 length: 12 amino acids. The CDR3, as DNA: TGTGCCAGCAGCTTAGGGACACAAGAAGCTTTCTTT. It specifies CASSLGTQEAFF. Drawing the rest from reference TRBV7-8 and TRBJ1-1, the complete variable domain is GAGVSQSPRYKVAKRGQDVALRCDPISGHVSLFWYQQALGQGPEFLTYFQNEAQLDKSGLPSDRFFAERPEGSVSTLKIQRTQQEDSAVYLCASSLGTQEAFFGQGTRLTVV.

The chain carries TRBV29-1 and TRBJ2-1; 10 bases line up with TRBD2. With V trimmed by 7 bases and J by 1 base, 10 bases remained unmatched. CDR3 length: 16 residues. Germline CDR1 and CDR2: SQVTM and ANQGSEA. CDR3 sequence: CSATDPLAGSYNEQFF. CDR3 DNA sequence: TGCAGCGCCACCGACCCACTAGCGGGGTCCTACAATGAGCAGTTCTTC.

The rearrangement joins TRBV7-9 to TRBJ2-1; D is perhaps TRBD1 (6 bases). Trimming removed 5 bases from V and 7 bases from J, with 12 bases in between. The CDR3 covers 13 residues. Germline-derived CDR1 and CDR2 are SEHNR and FQNEAQ (reference sequence). The CDR3 nucleotides are TGTGCCAGCAGCGGAAAGGGGGAGAATGAGCAGTTCTTC. Its protein is CASSGKGENEQFF.

This clone has only one observation. The chain links TRBV19 to TRBJ2-7, with TRBD1 identical over 7 bases. Germline V gene data show CDR1 as LNHDA and CDR2 as SQIVND (reference sequence). Trimming cost V 3 bases and J 5 bases; bases outside gene matches: 10. CDR3 length equals 15 residues. Written as DNA, the CDR3 is TGTGCCAGTAGTATGTGGGTGACAGGGATCAACGAGCAGTACTTC. This translates into CASSMWVTGINEQYF. The complete variable domain, with remaining parts taken from reference TRBV19 and TRBJ2-7, reads DGGITQSPKYLFRKEGQNVTLSCEQNLNHDAMYWYRQDPGQGLRLIYYSQIVNDFQKGDIAEGYSVSREKKESFPLTVTSAQKNPTAFYLCASSMWVTGINEQYFGPGTRLTVT.

The chain is built from TRBV6-1 and TRBJ2-3, with 12 positions matching TRBD2. The length of the CDR3 is 16 residues. The V segment lost 2 bases and the J segment 4 bases; nucleotides outside the gene matches: 4. Per germline, CDR1 MNHNS and CDR2 SASEGT. The CDR3 DNA follows: TGTGCCAGCAGTGAACTAGCGGGGGGGCCATCAGATACGCAGTATTTT. Its protein is CASSELAGGPSDTQYF.

This clone was seen only once. The sample has other DNA sequences that encode this CDR3 too. This rearrangement joins TRBV5-6 to TRBJ2-1; D perhaps matches TRBD2 (6 bases). This CDR3 contains 15 residues. V shed 5 bases and J shed 4 bases, with 16 bases lying between them. The germline CDR1 and CDR2 sequences are SGHDT and YYEEEE. The CDR3 reads CASRPEEGRYNEQFF. CDR3 DNA sequence: TGTGCCAGCAGGCCCGAGGAGGGTCGATACAATGAGCAGTTCTTC.

The CDR3 region has the DNA TGTGCCAGCAGTTCCCTGGGACAAGCTTGGGGCTACACCTTC. It translates to CASSSLGQAWGYTF. The genes are TRBV6-5 and TRBJ1-2, with D possibly matching TRBD1 (6 bases). This CDR3 region has 14 residues. Germline CDR1 is MNHEY and CDR2 is SVGAGI. V was trimmed by 4 bases and J by 8 bases, leaving 17 bases between them.

J is TRBJ2-7 and V is TRBV28, with a tentative D call TRBD2 (6 bases). The germline CDR1 and CDR2 sequences are MDHEN and SYDVKM. The CDR3 totals 17 residues. V lost 2 bases to trimming and J lost 4 bases, with 21 bases between them. DNA of the CDR3: TGTGCCAGCAGTTTAACCCGACTAGTTCAGGTCCCTTACGAGCAGTACTTC. This codes for CASSLTRLVQVPYEQYF.

The gene calls are TRBV7-9 and TRBJ2-7; 9 nucleotides line up with TRBD2. From germline, CDR1 is SEHNR and CDR2 FQNEAQ (reference sequence). This CDR3 spans 17 amino acids. Trimming at V came to 6 bases and at J to 2 bases, leaving 14 bases not matched to a gene. The CDR3 DNA reads as TGTGCCAGCAGGCCCCCCTTGACTAGCGGAGTCCCCTACGAGCAGTACTTC. Translated: CASRPPLTSGVPYEQYF.

The rearrangement joins TRBV11-3 to TRBJ2-7; the D gene is possibly TRBD1 (6 bases). Germline V CDR1 and CDR2: SGHNT, YENEEA. The CDR3 loop spans 15 amino acids. Deletions cut 1 base from V and 3 bases from J, with 13 bases between. In DNA, the CDR3 is TGTGCCAGCAGCTTAGTAACAGGGTCCCTCTACGAGCAGTACTTC. This translates into CASSLVTGSLYEQYF.

The genes are TRBV7-9 and TRBJ1-2, with 9 bases matching TRBD1. Germline CDR1 is SEHNR and CDR2 is FQNEAQ (reference sequence). V trimming: 5 bases; J trimming: 4 bases; junction bases outside the gene matches: 8. The CDR3 is made up of 15 amino acids. CDR3 protein: CASSRDRDVLYGYTF. CDR3 DNA sequence: TGTGCCAGCAGCCGGGACAGGGATGTTCTCTATGGCTACACCTTC.

The DNA for the CDR3 is TGTGCCAGCAGCGTAGGGGGACAGGATGGCTACACCTTC. This encodes CASSVGGQDGYTF. The V gene is TRBV9, the J gene TRBJ1-2; 8 bases map to TRBD1. V was clipped by 0 bases and J by 6 bases; unmatched bases: 1. Germline CDR1 is SGDLS and CDR2 is YYNGEE. CDR3 length equals 13 residues.

This clone was recorded a few times. The V call is TRBV6-6, the J call TRBJ2-7; TRBD1 matches 9 bases. The CDR3 covers 15 residues. Germline trimming cut 2 bases from V and 2 bases from J; bases unmatched to any gene: 4. Germline loops: CDR1 MNHNY, CDR2 SVGAGI (reference sequence). CDR3 sequence: CASSYQRQGAYEQYF. The CDR3 DNA follows: TGTGCCAGCAGTTACCAGAGACAGGGGGCCTACGAGCAGTACTTC.

The chain is built from TRBV28 and TRBJ2-7; 14 nucleotides agree with TRBD2. V shed 6 bases and J 0 bases; nucleotides not matched to a gene: 4. Germline CDR1 reads MDHEN; CDR2 reads SYDVKM. This CDR3 has 16 amino acids. CDR3 DNA sequence: TGTGCCAGCAGCTGGGGACTAGCGGGGGACTCCTACGAGCAGTACTTC. Its translation is CASSWGLAGDSYEQYF.

The chain employs TRBV29-1 and TRBJ2-2; D remains unclear. The CDR3 extends over 11 amino acids. V lost 6 bases, J lost 5 bases, and 7 bases lay in between. Germline V gene lookup returns CDR1 SQVTM and CDR2 ANQGSEA. CDR3 sequence (DNA): TGCAGCGTCTACAGAACCGGGGAGCTGTTTTTT. Encoded protein: CSVYRTGELFF.

The genes are TRBV25-1 and TRBJ2-6, with D uncertain. From germline, CDR1 is MGHDK and CDR2 SYGVNS. The ends were cut back, 2 bases at V and 0 bases at J, with 8 bases in the middle. The CDR3 consists of 16 residues. CDR3: CASSEGADSGANVLTF. The CDR3 nucleotides are TGTGCCAGCAGTGAAGGAGCCGACTCTGGGGCCAACGTCCTGACTTTC.

This chain links TRBV30 with TRBJ2-7; D remains unclear. CDR1 is GTSNPN, CDR2 SVGIG, per germline (reference sequence). The CDR3 consists of 12 residues. Trimming removed 3 bases from V and 3 bases from J, with 9 bases in between. The CDR3 spells CAWRGSSYEQYF. CDR3 DNA sequence: TGTGCCTGGAGGGGCAGTAGCTACGAGCAGTACTTC.

The chain is built from TRBV4-2 and TRBJ2-7; 12 positions agree with TRBD2. Germline V gene data show CDR1 as LGHNA and CDR2 as YNFKEQ. V lost 0 bases to trimming and J lost 2 bases; unmatched junction nucleotides: 2. The CDR3 covers 16 residues. The CDR3, as DNA: TGTGCCAGCAGCCAAGATCCTAGCGGGAGGGCCTACGAGCAGTACTTC. This encodes CASSQDPSGRAYEQYF.

The chain joins TRBV9 to TRBJ2-3; 12 bases are a match to TRBD2. Unmatched junction bases numbered 2, after V lost 3 bases and J lost 3 bases. The CDR3 extends over 15 amino acids. CDR1 SGDLS and CDR2 YYNGEE come from the germline V gene. CDR3 loop: CASSGGTSGTDTQYF. CDR3 in DNA: TGTGCCAGCAGCGGCGGGACTAGCGGGACAGATACGCAGTATTTT.

This clone was detected once. The genes are TRBV30 and TRBJ1-2, with D unclear. Per germline, CDR1 GTSNPN and CDR2 SVGIG (reference sequence). The CDR3 length is 14 residues. V was trimmed by 1 base and J by 6 bases, leaving 15 bases between them. CDR3 residues: CAWSGAVRRNGYTF. The DNA of the CDR3 is TGTGCCTGGAGTGGGGCTGTTCGGAGGAATGGCTACACCTTC.

The CDR3 loop reads CASSSRAEISYEQYF. The CDR3 DNA follows: TGTGCCAGCAGCTCCCGAGCGGAGATCTCCTACGAGCAGTACTTC. The rearrangement links TRBV7-2 to TRBJ2-7; maybe TRBD2 (5 bases). The CDR3 covers 15 residues. V gave up 4 bases and J gave up 0 bases, with 13 bases separating them. CDR1 and CDR2 (germline): SGHTA, FQGNSA.

This chain links TRBV9 with TRBJ2-3; TRBD1 aligns across 12 bases. V was clipped by 4 bases and J by 6 bases; unmatched bases: 15. The CDR3 consists of 18 residues. Germline-derived CDR1 and CDR2 are SGDLS and YYNGEE. In nucleotides, the CDR3 is TGTGCCAGCAGCCTAGGGACAGGGGGCGCGTCTCGGTCCGATACGCAGTATTTT. This encodes CASSLGTGGASRSDTQYF.

V usage is TRBV4-3 and J usage is TRBJ2-3; 8 nucleotides align to TRBD2. With V trimmed by 3 bases and J by 0 bases, 5 bases remained unmatched. Germline CDR1 reads LGHNA; CDR2 reads YSLEER. This CDR3 is 16 amino acids long. The chain's CDR3 is CASSHGASGSTDTQYF. The CDR3 DNA reads as TGCGCCAGCAGCCACGGGGCTAGCGGGAGCACAGATACGCAGTATTTT.

V gene TRBV19 combines with J gene TRBJ2-1; 9 bases align to TRBD1. CDR3 length equals 13 residues. Per the germline V gene, CDR1 is LNHDA and CDR2 is SQIVND (reference sequence). V lost 5 bases, J lost 6 bases, and 2 bases stayed unmatched. The CDR3 region has the DNA TGTGCCAGTAGTCCGACAGGGGGCAATGAGCAGTTCTTC. Translating it yields CASSPTGGNEQFF.

This clone was seen a handful of times. This chain uses TRBV27 with TRBJ2-5; maybe TRBD1 (5 bases). This CDR3 region has 13 residues. Germline CDR1 MNHEY, CDR2 SMNVEV (reference sequence). Trimming shortened V by 5 bases and J by 3 bases, and 10 bases separated the two germline ends. The CDR3 DNA is TGTGCCAGCAGTCATACAGGAAAAGAGACCCAGTACTTC. As protein: CASSHTGKETQYF.

The rearrangement links TRBV7-9 to TRBJ1-2; D perhaps matches TRBD1 (5 bases). The CDR3 is 14 residues long. In germline, CDR1 is SEHNR, CDR2 FQNEAQ (reference sequence). Trimming took off 4 bases at V and 3 bases at J, with 12 bases between the two ends. Here the CDR3 reads CASSWGETDYGYTF. CDR3 coding DNA: TGTGCCAGCAGCTGGGGGGAGACAGACTATGGCTACACCTTC.

The CDR3 DNA sequence: TGTGCCAGCAGTTTGTTTCGGGGCACTGAAGCTTTCTTT. Its translation is CASSLFRGTEAFF. The chain employs TRBV27 and TRBJ1-1; no clear D gene. The CDR3 is made up of 13 amino acids. Deletions cut 3 bases from V and 4 bases from J, with 9 bases between. The germline V gene has CDR1 MNHEY and CDR2 SMNVEV (reference sequence).

The chain carries TRBV7-9 and TRBJ2-1; 8 nucleotides agree with TRBD1. Trimming took 11 bases from V and 5 from J; bases not matched to a gene: 8. Germline CDR1 and CDR2: SEHNR and FQNEAQ (reference sequence). The CDR3 consists of 13 residues. The CDR3, as DNA: TGTGCCGAGGGGCAGGGGGCGGACAATGAGCAGTTCTTC. Protein product: CAEGQGADNEQFF. Using reference TRBV7-9 and TRBJ2-1 for the parts outside the CDR3, the full variable domain is DTGVSQNPRHKITKRGQNVTFRCDPISEHNRLYWYRQTLGQGPEFLTYFQNEAQLEKSRLLSDRFSAERPKGSFSTLEIQRTEQGDSAMYLCAEGQGADNEQFFGPGTRLTVL.